This TCR beta chain was sequenced during a study of beta chain features in type 1 diabetes. V lost 6 bases, J lost 1 base, and 8 bases stayed unmatched. This CDR3 is 16 amino acids long. Per the germline V gene, CDR1 is LNHDA and CDR2 is SQIVND (reference sequence). Expressed TCRB transcripts were sequenced, since all the RNA that had been isolated was reverse transcribed. The assay was immunoSEQ multiplex PCR, and TCRdb's table has in-frame clones only and misses some. The sample comprises some 230,000 clones, 7.5% to 10% of which are singletons, and just under 0.035% rests with the top ten. The J gene is TRBJ2-4, the V gene TRBV19; TRBD1 matches at 8 bases. This receptor was identified in a woman younger than 30 in good health. Sequencing was performed on naive CD4+ T cells from blood. CDR3 residues: CASSHTGGNAKNIQYF. As DNA, the CDR3 is TGTGCCAGTAGCCACACAGGGGGGAATGCCAAAAACATTCAGTACTTC. The variable domain in full, with the rest retrieved from reference TRBV19 and TRBJ2-4, is DGGITQSPKYLFRKEGQNVTLSCEQNLNHDAMYWYRQDPGQGLRLIYYSQIVNDFQKGDIAEGYSVSREKKESFPLTVTSAQKNPTAFYLCASSHTGGNAKNIQYFGAGTRLSVL.